This TCR beta chain was profiled in a study of CD8 T cells in Susac syndrome. Random hexamers served to reverse transcribe roughly 0.5 to 1 ug RNA. TCRdb recomputed calls from the immunoSEQ multiplex PCR reads with MiXCR, one row per CDR3 protein. The sample records 300,000 to 350,000 distinct CDR3 sequences, about 92% being singletons. The CDR3 is made up of 16 amino acids. Germline trimming cut 6 bases from V and 1 base from J; bases unmatched to any gene: 6. Germline-derived CDR1 and CDR2 are SQVTM and ANQGSEA. Material for sequencing was CD4+ T cells from PBMCs. The source of this sequence is a human donor with multiple sclerosis. This sequence joins TRBV29-1 and TRBJ2-7, with 16 positions matching TRBD2. CDR3 protein: CSVAGLAGGNSYEQYF. The DNA of the CDR3 is TGCAGCGTAGCGGGACTAGCGGGAGGGAATTCCTACGAGCAGTACTTC.